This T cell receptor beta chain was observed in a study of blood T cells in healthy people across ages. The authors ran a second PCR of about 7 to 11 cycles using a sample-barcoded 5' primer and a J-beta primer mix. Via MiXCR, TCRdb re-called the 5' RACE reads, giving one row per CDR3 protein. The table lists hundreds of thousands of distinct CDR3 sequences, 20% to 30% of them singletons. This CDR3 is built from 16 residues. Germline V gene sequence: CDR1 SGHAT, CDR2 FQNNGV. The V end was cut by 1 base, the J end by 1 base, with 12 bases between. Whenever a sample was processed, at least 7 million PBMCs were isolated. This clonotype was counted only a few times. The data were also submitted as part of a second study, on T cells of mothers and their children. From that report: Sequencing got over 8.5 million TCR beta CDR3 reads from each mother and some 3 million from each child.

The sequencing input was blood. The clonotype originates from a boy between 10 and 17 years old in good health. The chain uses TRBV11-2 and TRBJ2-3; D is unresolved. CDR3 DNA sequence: TGTGCCAGCAGCTTAGCAGTGTTTTGGGGCACAGATACGCAGTATTTT. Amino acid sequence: CASSLAVFWGTDTQYF.